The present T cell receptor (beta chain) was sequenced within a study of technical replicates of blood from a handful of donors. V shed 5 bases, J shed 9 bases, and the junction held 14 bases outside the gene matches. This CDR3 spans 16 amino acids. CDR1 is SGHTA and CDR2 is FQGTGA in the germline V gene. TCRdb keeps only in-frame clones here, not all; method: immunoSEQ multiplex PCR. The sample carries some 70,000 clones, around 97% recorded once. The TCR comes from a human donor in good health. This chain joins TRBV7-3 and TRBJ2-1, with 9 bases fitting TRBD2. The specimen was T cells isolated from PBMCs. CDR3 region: CASSPWLAGTGSEQFF. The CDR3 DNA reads TGTGCCAGCAGCCCCTGGCTAGCGGGGACTGGATCTGAGCAGTTCTTC.